This T cell receptor (beta chain) is drawn from a study of human T cells and chemical hapten exposure. About the research overall: While the approximately 24-week study was under way, patients received diphenylcyclopropenone on the scalp every week.

Using its own MiXCR run on the RACE reads, TCRdb lists one record per CDR3 protein. Of about 140,000 distinct CDR3 sequences listed, about 12% are singletons. Documented time point: patch test 2, 6 weeks after DPC sensitization. The treatment here: therapeutic diphenylcyclopropenone sensitization with weekly scalp DPC. Trimming shortened V by 3 bases and J by 1 base, and 13 bases separated the two germline ends. The CDR3 is 15 residues long. The germline CDR1 and CDR2 sequences are SGHRS and YFSETQ. This clonotype has only a few counts. The sample here was whole blood, taken in connection with sensitization to the hapten diphenylcyclopropenone (DPC). The chain combines TRBV5-1 with TRBJ1-1; D not certain. The sequence came from a woman aged 45-60 years with alopecia areata. Some clones in this sample may be carry-over from other donors' samples. This CDR3 is CASSSDLGPNTEAFF. CDR3 DNA: TGCGCCAGCAGCTCGGATCTCGGCCCGAACACTGAAGCTTTCTTT.